A selection of T cell receptor beta chains follows, all from one sample in a study of long-term antiretroviral therapy in people with HIV. Sequencing used immunoSEQ multiplex PCR; TCRdb keeps in-frame clones, though not all of them. The sample has approximately 22,000 clones, under 90% seen once. The sequences come from unsorted PBMCs, collected 1.9 years after starting antiretroviral therapy. These receptors originate from a woman in her forties or fifties with HIV. Both conserved end residues are part of each CDR3. Fields, in order: CDR3 DNA, CDR3 protein, clone size, D gene, V gene, J gene. A D gene is named only where the DNA matches it firmly. Clone size is given for some rows only: seen once, a few or many times, or a class if the clone is expanded.

TGCGCCAGCAGCCAGGGGGATGGGGCGGAGACCCAGTACTTC	CASSQGDGAETQYF	.	.	TRBV4-1	TRBJ2-5
TGTGCCAGCGCTCACGGACCGAACACTGAAGCTTTCTTT	CASAHGPNTEAFF	.	.	TRBV2	TRBJ1-1
TGTGCCATCAGTGGGGGCGGCATCTCTACCACCTCTTACGAGCAGTACTTC	CAISGGGISTTSYEQYF	.	.	TRBV10-3	TRBJ2-7
TGTGCCAGCAGCGGAGAACAGGGGGAGCTCACAGATACGCAGTATTTT	CASSGEQGELTDTQYF	.	TRBD1	TRBV5-4	TRBJ2-3
TGTGCCAGTAAACAGTTAATGGGGCACACTGAAGCTTTCTTT	CASKQLMGHTEAFF	.	.	TRBV6-5	TRBJ1-1
TGTGCCAGCAGCCCCCTTTATGGAAATGAGCAGTTCTTC	CASSPLYGNEQFF	few	.	TRBV11-1	TRBJ2-1
TGTGCCACGTCTGCCGGGGAGCTGTTTTTT	CATSAGELFF	.	.	TRBV6-5	TRBJ2-2
TGTGCCAGTAGTTGGGGAGACAGGGGGCTTAGCAATCAGCCCCAGCATTTT	CASSWGDRGLSNQPQHF	.	TRBD1	TRBV19	TRBJ1-5
TGTGCCATCAGTGAGTCAGGGGCGAACACTGAAGCTTTCTTT	CAISESGANTEAFF	.	.	TRBV10-3	TRBJ1-1
TGCGCCAGCAGCCAAGAGGGGCAGGGGACGGACACTGAAGCTTTCTTT	CASSQEGQGTDTEAFF	.	.	TRBV4-1	TRBJ1-1
TGTGCCAGCGCCCGGGACAAAGATCAGCCCCAGCATTTT	CASARDKDQPQHF	.	.	TRBV2	TRBJ1-5
TGTGCCAGCAGCCCTTTACTCGGGACCTCCTACGAGCAGTACTTC	CASSPLLGTSYEQYF	few	.	TRBV7-2	TRBJ2-7
TGCGCCAGCAGCCAAGATCCTGGACAGGCCGGGGGGACCCAGTACTTC	CASSQDPGQAGGTQYF	.	.	TRBV4-3	TRBJ2-5
TGTGCCAGCAGCCCAGGACCCTATGGCTACACCTTC	CASSPGPYGYTF	.	.	TRBV11-2	TRBJ1-2
TGTGCCACCAGCAGAGATTTGGACAATGAGCAGTTCTTC	CATSRDLDNEQFF	.	.	TRBV15	TRBJ2-1
TGTGCCAGCAGCCGGTCAGGTGATTTGACCCAGTACTTC	CASSRSGDLTQYF	.	.	TRBV7-9	TRBJ2-5
TGTGCCAGCAGTTACACCCGACAGCCAGATACGCAGTATTTT	CASSYTRQPDTQYF	.	.	TRBV6-5	TRBJ2-3
TGTGCCAGCAGTTACTCACGTCAGGGGCGGGCCGAGCAGTACTTC	CASSYSRQGRAEQYF	.	.	TRBV6-6	TRBJ2-7
TGTGCCAGCAGCGGGACTAGCGGGGGTACCAATGAGCAGTTCTTC	CASSGTSGGTNEQFF	.	TRBD2	TRBV9	TRBJ2-1
TGTGCCAGCTCACCAGGACAGACCTACTCCTACGAGCAGTACTTC	CASSPGQTYSYEQYF	once	.	TRBV18	TRBJ2-7
TGCACCAGCAGCCAAGTTTCGACATTTGGAGGAAACACCATATATTTT	CTSSQVSTFGGNTIYF	.	.	TRBV1	TRBJ1-3
TGTGCCAGCAGTGACGGAGACTTGTCCTACGAGCAGTACTTC	CASSDGDLSYEQYF	.	.	TRBV25-1	TRBJ2-7
TGTGCCAGCAGACGACTAGCGGGGGAAAATGAGCAGTTCTTC	CASRRLAGENEQFF	.	TRBD2	TRBV7-8	TRBJ2-1
TGTGCCAGCAGCACAGGGAAAAGCTCCTACAATGAGCAGTTCTTC	CASSTGKSSYNEQFF	.	.	TRBV7-9	TRBJ2-1
TGTGCCAGCAGTTTAGATGGCAGTCATAACTATGGCTACACCTTC	CASSLDGSHNYGYTF	few	.	TRBV27	TRBJ1-2
TGCGCCAGCAGCCAAGTCGGGGGGCCGGACGGCACAGATACGCAGTATTTT	CASSQVGGPDGTDTQYF	.	.	TRBV4-3	TRBJ2-3
TGTGCCAGCAGCCCGGGGGCGTGGGAGACCCAGTACTTC	CASSPGAWETQYF	.	.	TRBV13	TRBJ2-5